Described below is a single T cell receptor (beta chain) sequence and its context. The antigen remains unidentified. This record comes from a study of T cell responses to AZD1222 COVID-19 vaccine. The study's findings and limits: Spike-specific TCR breadth and depth were elevated following two AZD1222 doses.

Sequencing used immunoSEQ multiplex PCR; TCRdb keeps in-frame clones, though not all of them. The profile covers roughly 140,000 clones, with over 75% appearing a single time and 3% to 3.5% taken by the ten largest. CDR3 size: 16 residues. Germline trimming cut 4 bases from V and 0 bases from J; bases unmatched to any gene: 4. Looked up from germline, CDR1 is SGHTS and CDR2 is YDEGEE. The chain carries TRBV5-8 and TRBJ2-1; TRBD2 matches 10 bases. Sequencing was performed on peripheral blood, taken 28 days after the second AZD1222 dose. The TCR comes from an adult who received the AZD1222 COVID-19 vaccine. CDR3 in amino acids: CASSTAGGRSYNEQFF. In DNA, the CDR3 is TGTGCCAGCAGCACAGCGGGAGGGCGCTCCTACAATGAGCAGTTCTTC.